What follows are 7 T cell receptor beta chains derived from one specimen sequenced in a study of T cells in Graves' hyperthyroidism and ophthalmopathy. RNA transcripts served as the template for amplifying TCR beta CDR3 regions. An initial round of RT-PCR targeting the TCR CDR3 relied on the HTBI primer set. TCRdb independently ran MiXCR on the multiplex PCR reads; one entry per CDR3 protein. The sample lists under 400,000 distinct CDR3 sequences, approximately 14% occurring once. The specimen was blood. Receptor source: a woman aged 18-30 years with Graves' hyperthyroidism that later progressed to Graves' ophthalmopathy.

This clonotype was recorded at least ten times. The chain employs TRBV20-1 and TRBJ1-6; 7 bases agree with TRBD1. The CDR3 loop spans 14 amino acids. Germline values: CDR1 DFQATT, CDR2 SNEGSKA (reference sequence). V trimming: 6 bases; J trimming: 8 bases; junction bases outside the gene matches: 10. The CDR3 DNA is TGCAGTGCATCGACAGGGATGAAGGATTCACCCCTCCACTTT. Amino acids: CSASTGMKDSPLHF.

This sequence joins TRBV20-1 and TRBJ1-4; D is ambiguous. Trimming removed 6 bases at V and 8 bases at J, with 13 bases between. Germline lookup yields CDR1 DFQATT and CDR2 SNEGSKA (reference sequence). This CDR3 region has 12 residues. The CDR3 loop is CSAPAVEEKLFF. CDR3 in DNA: TGCAGTGCCCCGGCGGTCGAGGAAAAACTGTTTTTT.

The sample holds many counts of this clonotype. V is TRBV27 and J is TRBJ2-1; tentative D call: TRBD1 (5 bases). Germline CDR1 reads MNHEY; CDR2 reads SMNVEV (reference sequence). Trimming shortened V by 5 bases and J by 9 bases, and 11 bases separated the two germline ends. CDR3 length: 12 amino acids. CDR3 in amino acids: CASSASGLEQFF. CDR3 DNA: TGTGCCAGCAGTGCGTCAGGGCTTGAGCAGTTCTTC.

The table lists this clonotype with many counts. V usage is TRBV7-2 and J usage is TRBJ2-2, with TRBD2 as a possible D gene (5 bases). The CDR3 is 16 amino acids. The V gene's germline CDR1 is SGHTA and CDR2 FQGNSA. Trimming pared 1 base from V and 1 base from J, leaving 10 bases between. This CDR3 reads CASSLVTGLNTGELFF. The DNA of the CDR3 is TGTGCCAGCAGCTTAGTTACGGGGTTGAACACCGGGGAGCTGTTTTTT.

This clonotype was observed at least ten times. The chain couples TRBV4-1 to TRBJ2-1, with 11 bases lining up with TRBD1. Germline values: CDR1 MGHRA, CDR2 YSYEKL. There are 17 residues in the CDR3. Unmatched junction bases numbered 4, after V lost 0 bases and J lost 3 bases. The CDR3 region is CASSQDRTGGYYNEQFF. The CDR3 coding sequence is TGCGCCAGCAGCCAAGATCGGACAGGGGGCTACTACAATGAGCAGTTCTTC.

The chain combines TRBV6-2 or TRBV6-3 with TRBJ2-7; 11 bases align to TRBD2. The germline V gene has CDR1 MNHEY and CDR2 SVGEGT. V was pared by 0 bases and J by 0 bases, with 7 bases of the junction left unmatched. The CDR3 loop spans 18 amino acids. This CDR3 reads CASSYSVLAGDSSYEQYF. CDR3 sequence (DNA): TGTGCCAGCAGTTACTCTGTACTAGCGGGAGATAGCTCCTACGAGCAGTACTTC.

This clonotype has more than one count but fewer than ten. The V gene is TRBV7-3, the J gene TRBJ2-3; D is ambiguous. Per the germline V gene, CDR1 is SGHTA and CDR2 is FQGTGA. Trimming removed 2 bases at V and 1 base at J, with 13 bases between. The CDR3 is 16 residues long. CDR3 in amino acids: CASSLGVRVGTDTQYF. CDR3 DNA: TGTGCCAGCAGCTTAGGGGTGCGTGTTGGCACAGATACGCAGTATTTT.